This TCR beta chain was sequenced during a study of cytomegalovirus exposure and HLA in healthy donors. Findings and caveats of the study: As a later analysis revealed, most CMV-associated TCR beta chains appeared HLA-restricted. In a later analysis, common viral pathogens appeared linked to several of the most significant clusters. Approximately 160 TCR beta chains were listed as cytomegalovirus-associated.

Use of 60 Vbeta and 13 Jbeta primers characterized the PCR. Some clones are missing from TCRdb's copy, which holds only in-frame ones; the method was immunoSEQ multiplex PCR. This sample's table reports 100,000 to 150,000 clones. For this clone: Antigen unknown.

Germline CDR1 and CDR2: SGDLS and YYNGEE. With 0 bases clipped from V and 3 bases from J, the junction kept 6 bases outside the gene matches. The CDR3 has 15 residues. Material: PBMCs. The rearrangement uses TRBV9 and TRBJ2-7, with 7 nucleotides matching TRBD2. This TCR derives from a man younger than 35 in good health and CMV-seronegative. The CDR3 sequence: CASSVEGTTYYEQYF. The CDR3 DNA sequence: TGTGCCAGCAGCGTAGAGGGGACTACTTACTACGAGCAGTACTTC. The full variable domain, with the rest looked up from reference TRBV9 and TRBJ2-7, is DSGVTQTPKHLITATGQRVTLRCSPRSGDLSVYWYQQSLDQGLQFLIQYYNGEERAKGNILERFSAQQFPDLHSELNLSSLELGDSALYFCASSVEGTTYYEQYFGPGTRLTVT.